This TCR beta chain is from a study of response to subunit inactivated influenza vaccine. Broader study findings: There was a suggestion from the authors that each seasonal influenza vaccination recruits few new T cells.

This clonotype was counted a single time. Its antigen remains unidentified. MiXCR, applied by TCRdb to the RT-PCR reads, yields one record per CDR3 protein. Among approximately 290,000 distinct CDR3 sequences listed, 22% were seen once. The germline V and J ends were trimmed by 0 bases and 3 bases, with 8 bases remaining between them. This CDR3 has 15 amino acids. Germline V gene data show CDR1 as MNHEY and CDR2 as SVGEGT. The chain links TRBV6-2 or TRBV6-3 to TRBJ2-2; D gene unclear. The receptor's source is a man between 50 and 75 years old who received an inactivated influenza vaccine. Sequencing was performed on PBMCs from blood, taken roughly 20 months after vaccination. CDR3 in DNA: TGTGCCAGCAGTTACTCGACACACTACACCGGGGAGCTGTTTTTT. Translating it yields CASSYSTHYTGELFF.